Following are 17 T cell receptor beta chains from one sample sequenced in a study of shared clonotypes between healthy human individuals. Naivety among CD8 cells was defined by CD45RO negativity and positive CCR7 selection, thereby excluding terminally differentiated effector memory CD45RA+ cells. TCRdb keeps only in-frame clones here, not all; method: immunoSEQ multiplex PCR. The sample has more than 2 million clones; over 85% are singletons. Sequenced material: naive CD8+ T cells from PBMCs. All receptors derive from a man between 18 and 29 years old in good health. Some clones in this sample may be carry-over from other donors' samples.

This rearrangement joins TRBV28 to TRBJ2-3; 7 positions agree with TRBD1. The V and J ends lost 6 bases and 3 bases, in that order; junction bases with no gene match: 15. In germline, CDR1 is MDHEN, CDR2 SYDVKM. This CDR3 comprises 17 residues. The CDR3: CASSLTLTRGLTDTQYF. CDR3 in DNA: TGTGCCAGCAGCTTAACCCTAACAAGGGGGCTGACAGATACGCAGTATTTT.

This clone was detected only once. An end of the junction does not agree with germline; a read error may underlie this. The chain links TRBV28 to TRBJ2-2, with D hard to call. CDR3 length equals 13 residues. The germline gives CDR1 MDHEN, CDR2 SYDVKM. CDR3 in DNA: TGTGCCAGCACTTTATCTCACACCGGGGAGCTGTTTTTT. Protein product: CASTLSHTGELFF. The variable domain in full, with the rest retrieved from reference TRBV28 and TRBJ2-2, is DVKVTQSSRYLVKRTGEKVFLECVQDMDHENMFWYRQDPGLGLRLIYFSYDVKMKEKGDIPEGYSVSREKKERFSLILESASTNQTSMYLCASTLSHTGELFFGEGSRLTVL.

This chain joins TRBV16 and TRBJ1-1; D unclear. Germline CDR1 reads KGHSY; CDR2 reads FQNENV. The CDR3 is 13 residues long. V was shortened by 2 bases and J by 3 bases, with 7 bases between the two germline ends. CDR3: CASSQHRDTEAFF. Written as DNA, the CDR3 is TGTGCCAGCAGCCAACATCGTGACACTGAAGCTTTCTTT.

V and J are TRBV27 and TRBJ2-1; 11 bases line up with TRBD2. The trim removed 5 bases at V and 9 bases at J, leaving 6 bases unmatched. Per germline, CDR1 MNHEY and CDR2 SMNVEV (reference sequence). The CDR3 runs 14 residues. CDR3 sequence reads: CASSPSGRYAEQFF. As DNA, the CDR3 is TGTGCCAGCAGTCCTAGCGGGAGGTACGCTGAGCAGTTCTTC.

The chain links TRBV19 to TRBJ1-1; D remains unclear. This CDR3 spans 15 amino acids. The germline V gene has CDR1 LNHDA and CDR2 SQIVND (reference sequence). The germline V and J ends were trimmed by 1 base and 3 bases, with 12 bases remaining between them. CDR3 nucleotide sequence: TGTGCCAGTAGTATAGGTGCGGGGTTGGACACTGAAGCTTTCTTT. This sequence encodes CASSIGAGLDTEAFF. The variable domain in full, completed from reference TRBV19 and TRBJ1-1, reads DGGITQSPKYLFRKEGQNVTLSCEQNLNHDAMYWYRQDPGQGLRLIYYSQIVNDFQKGDIAEGYSVSREKKESFPLTVTSAQKNPTAFYLCASSIGAGLDTEAFFGQGTRLTVV.

The chain employs TRBV11-2 and TRBJ2-2; D is unresolved. CDR1 SGHAT and CDR2 FQNNGV come from the germline V gene. The CDR3 spans 15 residues. The V gene lost 4 bases and the J gene lost 2 bases, with 11 bases spanning the gap. CDR3 bases: TGTGCCAGCAGCTCACGCGTCCTTAACACCGGGGAGCTGTTTTTT. Translating it yields CASSSRVLNTGELFF.

The V call is TRBV29-1, the J call TRBJ2-5; possible D gene TRBD1, 5 bases. Germline V CDR1 and CDR2: SQVTM, ANQGSEA. This CDR3 contains 16 residues. V shed 3 bases and J shed 1 base, with 18 bases lying between them. The CDR3 sequence: CSVDQEQDSFQETQYF. The CDR3 DNA is TGCAGCGTTGATCAGGAACAAGACAGCTTCCAAGAGACCCAGTACTTC.

The rearrangement uses TRBV28 and TRBJ2-3; D gene ambiguous. CDR1 is MDHEN, CDR2 SYDVKM, per germline. This CDR3 is 17 amino acids long. Trimming cost V 7 bases and J 2 bases, with 22 bases left between them. The CDR3 here is CASTLRLVASTTDTQYF. The DNA of the CDR3 is TGTGCCAGCACTTTGAGGTTAGTAGCCTCAACCACAGATACGCAGTATTTT. The entire variable domain, with the rest obtained from reference TRBV28 and TRBJ2-3, is as follows: DVKVTQSSRYLVKRTGEKVFLECVQDMDHENMFWYRQDPGLGLRLIYFSYDVKMKEKGDIPEGYSVSREKKERFSLILESASTNQTSMYLCASTLRLVASTTDTQYFGPGTRLTVL.

About this clone: Other DNA sequences of this sample code for an identical CDR3. The chain recombines TRBV18 with TRBJ2-7; TRBD1 aligns across 8 bases. Germline V gives CDR1 KGHSH, CDR2 LQKENI. The junction had 4 bases not matched to a gene; V was cut back by 3 bases and J by 3 bases. CDR3 length: 14 residues. The CDR3 coding sequence is TGTGCCAGCTCACCTAGGGACAGGAGCTACGAGCAGTACTTC. Protein: CASSPRDRSYEQYF.

This chain uses TRBV27 with TRBJ2-5; D might be TRBD2 (6 bases). V was pared by 3 bases and J by 4 bases, with 9 bases between. CDR1 and CDR2 from the germline V gene are MNHEY and SMNVEV (reference sequence). The CDR3 runs 13 residues. CDR3 sequence: CASSFQEGETQYF. The CDR3 DNA sequence: TGTGCCAGCAGTTTCCAGGAGGGAGAGACCCAGTACTTC.

The chain joins TRBV13 to TRBJ2-5; TRBD1 might be the D (6 bases). Germline loops: CDR1 PRHDT, CDR2 FYEKMQ (reference sequence). Trimming left V 5 bases short and J 5 bases short, with 21 bases between. The length of the CDR3 is 16 residues. Here the CDR3 reads CASSIAGRDIRETQYF. CDR3 nucleotide sequence: TGTGCCAGCAGCATCGCGGGCCGGGACATTAGGGAGACCCAGTACTTC. The complete variable domain, with remaining parts taken from reference TRBV13 and TRBJ2-5, reads AAGVIQSPRHLIKEKRETATLKCYPIPRHDTVYWYQQGPGQDPQFLISFYEKMQSDKGSIPDRFSAQQFSDYHSELNMSSLELGDSALYFCASSIAGRDIRETQYFGPGTRLLVL.

This clone was recorded only once. The chain recombines TRBV28 with TRBJ2-6, with D unresolved. There are 18 residues in the CDR3. The ends were cut back, 4 bases at V and 0 bases at J, with 16 bases in the middle. Germline V gene lookup returns CDR1 MDHEN and CDR2 SYDVKM. Here the CDR3 reads CASSSPRTETSGANVLTF. Written as DNA, the CDR3 is TGTGCCAGCAGTTCCCCAAGGACGGAGACCTCTGGGGCCAACGTCCTGACTTTC.

The chain recombines TRBV2 with TRBJ2-5; D is undetermined. The CDR3 is 14 amino acids. In germline, CDR1 is SNHLY, CDR2 FYNNEI. The ends were cut back, 2 bases at V and 2 bases at J, with 9 bases in the middle. The CDR3 spells CASSESPSQETQYF. The CDR3 DNA reads TGTGCCAGCAGTGAATCCCCCAGTCAAGAGACCCAGTACTTC.

Only a few counts were recorded for this clone. J is TRBJ1-5 and V is TRBV4-3; TRBD1 might be the D (6 bases). V lost 0 bases and J lost 6, with 15 bases in between. This CDR3 has 16 amino acids. Germline CDR1 is LGHNA and CDR2 is YSLEER. The CDR3 coding sequence is TGCGCCAGCAGCCAAGATCCAGGGGACGGCGGTCAGCCCCAGCATTTT. As protein: CASSQDPGDGGQPQHF.

This chain connects TRBV19 to TRBJ2-2; D is unresolved. The CDR3 is 13 amino acids. Germline V lookup: CDR1 LNHDA, CDR2 SQIVND (reference sequence). V lost 1 base, J lost 6 bases, and 6 bases lay in between. CDR3 in amino acids: CASSIVEAGELFF. The CDR3 DNA reads TGTGCCAGTAGTATAGTTGAAGCCGGGGAGCTGTTTTTT.

This clone was seen a single time. CDR3 sequence: CASSQESSPYSYEQYF. The DNA for the CDR3 is TGCGCCAGCAGCCAAGAGTCTAGCCCATACTCCTACGAGCAGTACTTC. The chain joins TRBV4-1 to TRBJ2-7, with D possibly matching TRBD2 (5 bases). V was pared by 0 bases and J by 0 bases, with 12 bases between. This CDR3 is built from 16 residues. Per the germline V gene, CDR1 is MGHRA and CDR2 is YSYEKL.

CDR3 sequence (DNA): TGTGCCAGCAGCCCAGGAGGTTTAGCGGGAAACTACGAGCAGTACTTC. Amino acids: CASSPGGLAGNYEQYF. This chain joins TRBV11-2 and TRBJ2-7; 8 bases agree with TRBD2. Germline V CDR1 and CDR2: SGHAT, FQNNGV. V gave up 5 bases and J gave up 3 bases; unmatched junction bases: 12. CDR3 size: 16 residues.